These 8 T cell receptor beta chains came from one sample sequenced in a study of blood T cells in healthy people across ages. A J-beta primer mix and a sample-barcoded 5' primer were used in a second PCR of roughly 7 to 12 cycles. TCRdb called the 5' RACE reads again in MiXCR, with one record for every CDR3 protein. The sample yields approximately 800,000 distinct CDR3 sequences, around half seen once. Material: blood. The receptors originated from a man at least 80 years old in good health.

The rearrangement links TRBV11-1 to TRBJ2-1; the D is unclear. CDR1 is SGHAT, CDR2 FQDESV, per germline (reference sequence). The CDR3 runs to 13 residues. V lost 3 bases and J 6 bases, leaving 9 bases between the germline ends. CDR3 in DNA: TGTGCCAGCAGCTTGAACCGGGTCAATGAGCAGTTCTTC. This encodes CASSLNRVNEQFF.

This chain joins TRBV27 and TRBJ2-4; the match to TRBD2 covers 11 bases. CDR1 and CDR2 (germline): MNHEY, SMNVEV (reference sequence). The length of the CDR3 is 16 residues. Trimming removed 4 bases from V and 13 bases from J; junction bases left unmatched: 15. In DNA, the CDR3 is TGTGCCAGCAGTTCGTTAGCGGGAGGGCCTCTCGGTGAGCAGTACTTC. Its translation: CASSSLAGGPLGEQYF.

This clonotype has just a few counts. The junction departs from the called germline gene at one end, perhaps through a read error. The V and J genes are TRBV12-3 or TRBV12-4 and TRBJ1-2; no clear D gene. This CDR3 has 12 residues. The CDR3 here is CAGSLVRYGYTF. DNA of the CDR3: TGTGCCGGCAGTTTAGTTCGCTATGGCTACACCTTC.

V gene TRBV7-2 combines with J gene TRBJ1-2, with 7 bases fitting TRBD1. V lost 5 bases and J lost 7; bases outside the gene matches: 13. Germline CDR1 is SGHTA and CDR2 is FQGNSA. The CDR3 covers 15 residues. The CDR3 here is CASSPPAGGVRGYTF. The CDR3 region has the DNA TGTGCCAGCAGCCCCCCGGCAGGGGGGGTGCGTGGCTACACCTTC.

This chain uses TRBV28 with TRBJ2-1, with TRBD2 matching over 8 bases. Germline V gene sequence: CDR1 MDHEN, CDR2 SYDVKM. With 4 bases clipped from V and 4 bases from J, the junction kept 9 bases outside the gene matches. This CDR3 comprises 16 residues. CDR3 DNA sequence: TGTGCCAGCAGTTATCCCTCGGGGGGGGCATACAATGAGCAGTTCTTC. Protein: CASSYPSGGAYNEQFF.

The chain carries TRBV7-9 and TRBJ2-1, with 12 bases matching TRBD2. Looked up from germline, CDR1 is SEHNR and CDR2 is FQNEAQ (reference sequence). CDR3 length: 17 residues. V shed 6 bases, J shed 7 bases, and the junction held 13 bases outside the gene matches. The CDR3 region is CASRKTSGSLAPNEQFF. In DNA form, the CDR3 reads TGTGCCAGCAGGAAGACTAGCGGGAGTTTGGCACCGAATGAGCAGTTCTTC.

V and J are TRBV11-1 and TRBJ2-2, with TRBD1 matching 7 bases. The junction had 6 bases not matched to a gene; V was cut back by 5 bases and J by 0 bases. The CDR3 runs 16 residues. Germline V CDR1 and CDR2: SGHAT, FQDESV (reference sequence). CDR3 nucleotide sequence: TGTGCCAGCAGCCCCTGGACAGGACCGAACACCGGGGAGCTGTTTTTT. It translates to CASSPWTGPNTGELFF. Filled out from reference TRBV11-1 and TRBJ2-2, the complete variable domain reads EAEVAQSPRYKITEKSQAVAFWCDPISGHATLYWYRQILGQGPELLVQFQDESVVDDSQLPKDRFSAERLKGVDSTLKIQPAELGDSAMYLCASSPWTGPNTGELFFGEGSRLTVL.

In this sample, this clonotype turned up a few times. The chain has TRBV10-3 and TRBJ2-1; 7 bases agree with TRBD2. CDR1 and CDR2 (germline): ENHRY, SYGVKD. There are 14 residues in the CDR3. Trimming removed 5 bases from V and 7 bases from J; junction bases left unmatched: 8. CDR3 amino acids: CAISRAGDSNEQFF. The CDR3 coding sequence is TGTGCCATCAGTAGGGCGGGAGATTCGAATGAGCAGTTCTTC.